Listed here is a single T cell receptor beta chain. Antigen unknown. This sample was included in a study of lymphopenia after photon versus proton radiotherapy. General observations from the study: Oligoclonal CD8+ Temra expansion after nadir drove photon patients' diversity drop. A bigger post-nadir fall in TCR diversity correlated inversely with survival time in deceased patients. Under photons, naive T cells and diversity fell while effector/memory populations rose. Better survival with proton therapy was suggested as possible, not demonstrated.

V was shortened by 2 bases and J by 0 bases, with 5 bases between the two germline ends. The germline gives CDR1 MNHNY, CDR2 SVGAGI (reference sequence). CDR3 length equals 14 residues. The method was immunoSEQ multiplex PCR; TCRdb's version includes in-frame clones alone and lacks a portion of them. The sample comprises fewer than 15,000 clones, about nine tenths of which are singletons, and approximately 3.3% rests with the top ten. The sequence was collected from a man between 60 and 75 years old with pancreatic cancer. The chain carries TRBV6-6 and TRBJ1-5; D is undetermined. The sequences come from peripheral blood, collected from a patient treated with photon-based radiotherapy. The CDR3 coding sequence is TGTGCCAGCAGTTACGTTAATAGCAATCAGCCCCAGCATTTT. Protein: CASSYVNSNQPQHF.